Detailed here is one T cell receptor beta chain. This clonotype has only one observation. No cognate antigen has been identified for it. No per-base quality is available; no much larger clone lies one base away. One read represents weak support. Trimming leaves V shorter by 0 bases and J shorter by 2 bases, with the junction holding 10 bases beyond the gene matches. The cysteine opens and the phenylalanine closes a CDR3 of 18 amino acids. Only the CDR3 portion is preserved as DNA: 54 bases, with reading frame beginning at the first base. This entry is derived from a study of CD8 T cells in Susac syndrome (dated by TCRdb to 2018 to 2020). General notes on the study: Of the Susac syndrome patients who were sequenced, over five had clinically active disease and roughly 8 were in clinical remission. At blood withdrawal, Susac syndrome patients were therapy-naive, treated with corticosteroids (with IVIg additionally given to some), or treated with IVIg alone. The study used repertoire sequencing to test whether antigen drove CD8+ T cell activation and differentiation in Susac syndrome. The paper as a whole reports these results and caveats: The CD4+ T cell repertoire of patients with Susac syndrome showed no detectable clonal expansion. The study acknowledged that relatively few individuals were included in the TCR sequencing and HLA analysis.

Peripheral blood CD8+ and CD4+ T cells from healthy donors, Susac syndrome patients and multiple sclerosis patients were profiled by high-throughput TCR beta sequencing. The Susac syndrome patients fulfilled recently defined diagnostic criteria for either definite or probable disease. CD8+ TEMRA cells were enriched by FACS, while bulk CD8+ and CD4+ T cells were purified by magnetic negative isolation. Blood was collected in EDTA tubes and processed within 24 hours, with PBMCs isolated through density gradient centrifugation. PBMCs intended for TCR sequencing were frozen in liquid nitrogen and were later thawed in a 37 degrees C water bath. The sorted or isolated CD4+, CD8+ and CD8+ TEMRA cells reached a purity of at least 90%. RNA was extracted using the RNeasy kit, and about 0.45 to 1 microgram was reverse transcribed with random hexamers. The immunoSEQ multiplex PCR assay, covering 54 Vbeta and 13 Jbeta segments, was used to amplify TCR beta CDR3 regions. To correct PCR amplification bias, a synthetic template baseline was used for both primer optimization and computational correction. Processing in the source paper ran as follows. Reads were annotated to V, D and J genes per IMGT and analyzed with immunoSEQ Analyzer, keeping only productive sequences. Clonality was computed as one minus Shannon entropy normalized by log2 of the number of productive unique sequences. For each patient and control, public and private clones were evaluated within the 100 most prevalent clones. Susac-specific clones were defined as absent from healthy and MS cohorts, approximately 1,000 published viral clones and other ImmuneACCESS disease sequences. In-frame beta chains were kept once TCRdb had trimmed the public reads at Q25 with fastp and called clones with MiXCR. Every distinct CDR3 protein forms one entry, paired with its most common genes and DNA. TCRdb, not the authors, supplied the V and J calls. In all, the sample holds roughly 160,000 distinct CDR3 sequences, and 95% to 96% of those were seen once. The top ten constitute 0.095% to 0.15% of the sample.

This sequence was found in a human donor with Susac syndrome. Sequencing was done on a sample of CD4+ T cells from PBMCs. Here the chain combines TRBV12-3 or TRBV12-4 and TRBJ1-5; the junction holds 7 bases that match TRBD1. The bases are TGTGCCAGCAGTTTAGCGAGTGCAGGGGGGTTTGGCAATCAGCCCCAGCATTTT. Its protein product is CASSLASAGGFGNQPQHF.